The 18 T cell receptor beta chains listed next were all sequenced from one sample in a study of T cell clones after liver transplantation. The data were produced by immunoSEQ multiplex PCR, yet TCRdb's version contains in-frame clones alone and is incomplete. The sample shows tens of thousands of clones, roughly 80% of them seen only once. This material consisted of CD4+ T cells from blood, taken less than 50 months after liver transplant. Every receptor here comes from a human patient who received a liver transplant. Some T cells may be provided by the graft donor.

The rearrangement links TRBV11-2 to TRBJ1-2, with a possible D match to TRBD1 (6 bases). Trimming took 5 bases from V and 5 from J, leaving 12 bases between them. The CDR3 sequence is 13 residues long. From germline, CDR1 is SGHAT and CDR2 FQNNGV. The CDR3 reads CASSLGQQYGYTF. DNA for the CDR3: TGTGCCAGCAGCCTGGGACAACAGTATGGCTACACCTTC.

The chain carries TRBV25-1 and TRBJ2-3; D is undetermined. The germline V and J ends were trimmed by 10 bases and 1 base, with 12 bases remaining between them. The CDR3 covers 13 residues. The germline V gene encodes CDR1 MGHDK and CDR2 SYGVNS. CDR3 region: CATRFGGTDTQYF. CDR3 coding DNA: TGTGCCACCCGTTTTGGGGGCACAGATACGCAGTATTTT.

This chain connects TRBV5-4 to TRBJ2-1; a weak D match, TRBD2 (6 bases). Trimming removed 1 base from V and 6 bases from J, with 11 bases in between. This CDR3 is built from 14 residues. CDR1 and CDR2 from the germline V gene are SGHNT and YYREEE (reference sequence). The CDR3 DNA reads TGTGCCAGCAGCTTGCTACTGGGAGGCAATGAGCAGTTCTTC. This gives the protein CASSLLLGGNEQFF.

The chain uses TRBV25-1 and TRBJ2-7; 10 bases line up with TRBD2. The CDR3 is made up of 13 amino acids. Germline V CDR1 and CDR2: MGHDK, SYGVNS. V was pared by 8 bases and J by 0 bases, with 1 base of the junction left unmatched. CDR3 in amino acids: CASSSGSSYEQYF. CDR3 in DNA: TGTGCCAGCTCTAGCGGGAGCTCCTACGAGCAGTACTTC.

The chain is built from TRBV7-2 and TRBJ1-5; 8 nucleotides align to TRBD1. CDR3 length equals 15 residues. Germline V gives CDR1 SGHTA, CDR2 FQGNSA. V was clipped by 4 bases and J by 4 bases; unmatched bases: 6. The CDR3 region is CASSYGRTGNQPQHF. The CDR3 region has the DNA TGTGCCAGCAGCTACGGCAGGACAGGGAATCAGCCCCAGCATTTT.

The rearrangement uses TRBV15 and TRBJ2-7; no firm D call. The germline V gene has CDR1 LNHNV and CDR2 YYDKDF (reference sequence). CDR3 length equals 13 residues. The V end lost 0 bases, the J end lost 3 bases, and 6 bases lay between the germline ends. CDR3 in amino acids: CATSRDLSYEQYF. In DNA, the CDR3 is TGTGCCACCAGCAGAGATCTTAGCTACGAGCAGTACTTC. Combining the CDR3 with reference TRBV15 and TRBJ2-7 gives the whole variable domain DAMVIQNPRYQVTQFGKPVTLSCSQTLNHNVMYWYQQKSSQAPKLLFHYYDKDFNNEADTPDNFQSRRPNTSFCFLDIRSPGLGDTAMYLCATSRDLSYEQYFGPGTRLTVT.

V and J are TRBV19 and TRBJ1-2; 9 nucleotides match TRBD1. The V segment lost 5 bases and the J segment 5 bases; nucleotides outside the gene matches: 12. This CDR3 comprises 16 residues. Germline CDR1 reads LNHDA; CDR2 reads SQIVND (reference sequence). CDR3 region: CASSSTRWGTGYGYTF. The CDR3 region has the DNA TGTGCCAGTAGTTCGACGCGGTGGGGGACAGGGTATGGCTACACCTTC.

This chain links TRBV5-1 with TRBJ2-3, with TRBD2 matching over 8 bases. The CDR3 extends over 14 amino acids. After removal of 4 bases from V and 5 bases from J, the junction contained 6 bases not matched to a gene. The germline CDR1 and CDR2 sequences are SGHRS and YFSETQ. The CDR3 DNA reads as TGCGCCAGCAGCCCTCGGGGGGGCATAGATACGCAGTATTTT. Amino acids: CASSPRGGIDTQYF. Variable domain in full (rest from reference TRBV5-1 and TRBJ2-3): KAGVTQTPRYLIKTRGQQVTLSCSPISGHRSVSWYQQTPGQGLQFLFEYFSETQRNKGNFPGRFSGRQFSNSRSEMNVSTLELGDSALYLCASSPRGGIDTQYFGPGTRLTVL.

The CDR3 protein is CASSLSLAPGGELFF. CDR3 nucleotides: TGTGCCAGCAGCTTAAGTCTAGCGCCTGGGGGGGAGCTGTTTTTT. The V gene is TRBV7-3, the J gene TRBJ2-2, with D perhaps matching TRBD2 (6 bases). This CDR3 comprises 15 residues. CDR1 is SGHTA and CDR2 is FQGTGA in the germline V gene. The V end lost 1 base, the J end lost 8 bases, and 14 bases lay between the germline ends. The full variable domain, its missing parts supplied by reference TRBV7-3 and TRBJ2-2, is GAGVSQTPSNKVTEKGKYVELRCDPISGHTALYWYRQSLGQGPEFLIYFQGTGAADDSGLPNDRFFAVRPEGSVSTLKIQRTERGDSAVYLCASSLSLAPGGELFFGEGSRLTVL.

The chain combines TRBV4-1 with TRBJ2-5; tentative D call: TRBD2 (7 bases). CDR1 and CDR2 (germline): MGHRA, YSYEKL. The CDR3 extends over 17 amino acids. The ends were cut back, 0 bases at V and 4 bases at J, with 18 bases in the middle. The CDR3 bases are TGCGCCAGCAGCCAAGATACGGGGGGCCAGGTGGGAGAGACCCAGTACTTC. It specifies CASSQDTGGQVGETQYF.

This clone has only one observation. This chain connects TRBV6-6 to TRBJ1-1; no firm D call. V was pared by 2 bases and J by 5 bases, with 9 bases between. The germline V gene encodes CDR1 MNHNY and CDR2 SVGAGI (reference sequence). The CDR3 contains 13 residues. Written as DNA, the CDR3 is TGTGCCAGCAGTTACCGGGGAGGTACTGAAGCTTTCTTT. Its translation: CASSYRGGTEAFF.

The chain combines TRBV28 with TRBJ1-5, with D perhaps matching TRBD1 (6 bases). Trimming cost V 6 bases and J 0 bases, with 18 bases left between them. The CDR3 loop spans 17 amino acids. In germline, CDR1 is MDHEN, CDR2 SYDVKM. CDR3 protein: CASSSRGGGTSNQPQHF. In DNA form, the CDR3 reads TGTGCCAGCAGCTCCCGTGGGGGGGGCACTAGCAATCAGCCCCAGCATTTT. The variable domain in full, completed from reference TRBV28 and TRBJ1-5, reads DVKVTQSSRYLVKRTGEKVFLECVQDMDHENMFWYRQDPGLGLRLIYFSYDVKMKEKGDIPEGYSVSREKKERFSLILESASTNQTSMYLCASSSRGGGTSNQPQHFGDGTRLSIL.

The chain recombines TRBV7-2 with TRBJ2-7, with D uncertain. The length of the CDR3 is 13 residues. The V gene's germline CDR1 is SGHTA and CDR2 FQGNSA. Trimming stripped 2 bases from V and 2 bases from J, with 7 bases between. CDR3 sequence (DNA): TGTGCCAGCAGCTTACCCCGGACCTACGAGCAGTACTTC. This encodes CASSLPRTYEQYF.

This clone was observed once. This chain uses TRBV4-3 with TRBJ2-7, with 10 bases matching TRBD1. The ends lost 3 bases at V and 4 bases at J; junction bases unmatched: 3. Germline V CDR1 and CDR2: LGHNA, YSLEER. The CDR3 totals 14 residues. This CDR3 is CASSHRQGAYEQYF. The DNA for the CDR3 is TGCGCCAGCAGCCACCGACAGGGGGCATACGAGCAGTACTTC.

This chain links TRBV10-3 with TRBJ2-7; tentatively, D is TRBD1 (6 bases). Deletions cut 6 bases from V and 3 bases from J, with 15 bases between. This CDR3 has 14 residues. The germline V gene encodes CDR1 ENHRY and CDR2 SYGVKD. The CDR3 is CAISRDTSLYEQYF. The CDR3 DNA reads TGTGCCATCAGCCGGGACACAAGTCTCTACGAGCAGTACTTC.

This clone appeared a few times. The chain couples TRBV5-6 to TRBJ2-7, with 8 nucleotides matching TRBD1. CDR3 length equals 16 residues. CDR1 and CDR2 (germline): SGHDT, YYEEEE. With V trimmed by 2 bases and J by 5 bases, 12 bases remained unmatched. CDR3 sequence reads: CASSLKSWTGTDEQYF. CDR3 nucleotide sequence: TGTGCCAGCAGCTTAAAAAGTTGGACAGGGACCGACGAGCAGTACTTC.

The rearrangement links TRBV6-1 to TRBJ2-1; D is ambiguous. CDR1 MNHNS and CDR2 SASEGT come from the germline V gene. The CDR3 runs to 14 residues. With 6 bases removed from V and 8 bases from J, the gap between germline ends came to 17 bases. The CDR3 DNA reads TGTGCCAGCAGCCGGGTCTTGGGAATTGATGAGCAGTTCTTC. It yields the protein CASSRVLGIDEQFF.

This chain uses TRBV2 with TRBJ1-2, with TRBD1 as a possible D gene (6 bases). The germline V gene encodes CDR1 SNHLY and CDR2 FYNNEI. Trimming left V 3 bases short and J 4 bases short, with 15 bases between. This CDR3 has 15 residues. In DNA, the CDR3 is TGTGCCAGCAGTGAGGGGCAGCAAGGGGGCTATGGCTACACCTTC. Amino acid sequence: CASSEGQQGGYGYTF.